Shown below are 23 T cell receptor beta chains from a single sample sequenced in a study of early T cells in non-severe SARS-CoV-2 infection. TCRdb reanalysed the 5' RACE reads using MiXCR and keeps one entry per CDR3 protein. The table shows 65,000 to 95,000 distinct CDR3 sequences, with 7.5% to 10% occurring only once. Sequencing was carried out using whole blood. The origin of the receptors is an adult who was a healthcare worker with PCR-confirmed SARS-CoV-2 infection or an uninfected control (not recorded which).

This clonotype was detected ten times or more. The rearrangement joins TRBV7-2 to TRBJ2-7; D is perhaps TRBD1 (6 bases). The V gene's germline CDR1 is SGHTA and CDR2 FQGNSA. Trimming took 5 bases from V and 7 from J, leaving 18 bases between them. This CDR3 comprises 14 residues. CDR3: CASSRGTPPEEQYF. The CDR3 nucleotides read TGTGCCAGCAGCCGTGGGACACCTCCTGAGGAGCAGTACTTC. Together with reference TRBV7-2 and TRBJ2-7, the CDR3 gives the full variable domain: GAGVSQSPSNKVTEKGKDVELRCDPISGHTALYWYRQSLGQGLEFLIYFQGNSAPDKSGLPSDRFSAERTGGSVSTLTIQRTQQEDSAVYLCASSRGTPPEEQYFGPGTRLTVT.

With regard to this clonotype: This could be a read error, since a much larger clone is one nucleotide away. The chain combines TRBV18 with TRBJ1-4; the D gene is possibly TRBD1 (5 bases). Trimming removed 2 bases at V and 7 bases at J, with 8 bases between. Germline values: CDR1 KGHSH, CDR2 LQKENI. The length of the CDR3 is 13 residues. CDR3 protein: CASSPDGAEKLFF. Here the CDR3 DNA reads TGTGCCAGCTCACCAGACGGGGCTGAAAAACTGTTTTTT.

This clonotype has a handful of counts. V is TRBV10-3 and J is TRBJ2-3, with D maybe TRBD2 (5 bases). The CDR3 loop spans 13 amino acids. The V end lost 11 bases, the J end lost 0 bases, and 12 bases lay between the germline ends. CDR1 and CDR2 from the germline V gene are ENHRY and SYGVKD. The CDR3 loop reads CAASGTSTDTQYF. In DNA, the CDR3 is TGTGCCGCTTCGGGAACTAGCACAGATACGCAGTATTTT.

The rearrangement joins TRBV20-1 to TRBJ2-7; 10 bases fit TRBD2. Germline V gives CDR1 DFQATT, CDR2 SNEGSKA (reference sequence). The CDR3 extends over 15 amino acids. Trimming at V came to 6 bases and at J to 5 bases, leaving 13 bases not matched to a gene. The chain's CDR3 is CSAISGTSVSDEQYF. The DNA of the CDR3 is TGCAGTGCCATCTCCGGGACTAGCGTTTCTGACGAGCAGTACTTC.

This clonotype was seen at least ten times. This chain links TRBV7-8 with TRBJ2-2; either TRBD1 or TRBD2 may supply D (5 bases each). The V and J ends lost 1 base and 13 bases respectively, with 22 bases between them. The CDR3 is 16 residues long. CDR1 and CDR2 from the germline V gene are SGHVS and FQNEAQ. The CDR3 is CASSLGGSTGGLGLFF. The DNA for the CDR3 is TGTGCCAGCAGCTTAGGGGGGTCAACCGGCGGCTTAGGGCTGTTTTTT. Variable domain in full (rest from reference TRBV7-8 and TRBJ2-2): GAGVSQSPRYKVAKRGQDVALRCDPISGHVSLFWYQQALGQGPEFLTYFQNEAQLDKSGLPSDRFFAERPEGSVSTLKIQRTQQEDSAVYLCASSLGGSTGGLGLFFGEGSRLTVL.

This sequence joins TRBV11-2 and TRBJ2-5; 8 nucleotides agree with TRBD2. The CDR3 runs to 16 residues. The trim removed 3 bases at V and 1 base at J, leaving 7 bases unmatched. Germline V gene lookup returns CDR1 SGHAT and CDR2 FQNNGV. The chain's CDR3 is CASSLASSGPQETQYF. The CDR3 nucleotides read TGTGCCAGCAGCTTGGCCTCTAGCGGGCCCCAAGAGACCCAGTACTTC.

The CDR3 protein is CSVGIDRYEQYF. Here the CDR3 DNA reads TGCAGCGTTGGGATAGATCGGTACGAGCAGTACTTC. V gene TRBV29-1 combines with J gene TRBJ2-7; D is uncertain. The V gene's germline CDR1 is SQVTM and CDR2 ANQGSEA. This CDR3 has 12 residues. The V end was cut by 4 bases, the J end by 4 bases, with 11 bases between.

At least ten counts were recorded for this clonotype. In nucleotides, the CDR3 is TGTGCCAGCAGCCAGGGGTCCTCCTACAATGAGCAGTTCTTC. Translated: CASSQGSSYNEQFF. The gene calls are TRBV7-6 and TRBJ2-1; a possible D gene is TRBD1 (6 bases). This CDR3 comprises 14 residues. V lost 5 bases and J lost 0, with 8 bases in between. Germline loops: CDR1 SGHVS, CDR2 FNYEAQ.

In DNA, the CDR3 is TGTGCCAGCAGCCCCTGGACTAGCCTAGTAGATGAGCAGTTCTTC. Encoded protein: CASSPWTSLVDEQFF. The chain couples TRBV3-1 to TRBJ2-1; 8 positions match TRBD2. V lost 4 bases to trimming and J lost 8 bases; unmatched junction nucleotides: 10. The CDR3 contains 15 residues. CDR1 LGHDT and CDR2 YNNKEL come from the germline V gene (reference sequence).

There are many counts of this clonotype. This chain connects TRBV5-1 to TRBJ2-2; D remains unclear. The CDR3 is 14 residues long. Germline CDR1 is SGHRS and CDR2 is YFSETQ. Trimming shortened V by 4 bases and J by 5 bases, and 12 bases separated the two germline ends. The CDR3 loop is CASSPRARTGELFF. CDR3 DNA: TGCGCCAGCAGCCCAAGGGCGAGGACCGGGGAGCTGTTTTTT.

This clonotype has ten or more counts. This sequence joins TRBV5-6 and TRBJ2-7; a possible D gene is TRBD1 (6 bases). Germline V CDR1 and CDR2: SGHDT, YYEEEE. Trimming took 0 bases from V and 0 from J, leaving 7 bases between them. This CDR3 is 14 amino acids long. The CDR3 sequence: CASSLGTASYEQYF. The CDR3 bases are TGTGCCAGCAGCTTGGGGACAGCCTCCTACGAGCAGTACTTC.

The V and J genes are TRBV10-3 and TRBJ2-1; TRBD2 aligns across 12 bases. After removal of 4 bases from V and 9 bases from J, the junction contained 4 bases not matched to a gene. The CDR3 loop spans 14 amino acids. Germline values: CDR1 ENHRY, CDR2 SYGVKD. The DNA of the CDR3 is TGTGCCATCAGTGGACTAGCGGGAGAGAGTGAGCAGTTCTTC. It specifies CAISGLAGESEQFF.

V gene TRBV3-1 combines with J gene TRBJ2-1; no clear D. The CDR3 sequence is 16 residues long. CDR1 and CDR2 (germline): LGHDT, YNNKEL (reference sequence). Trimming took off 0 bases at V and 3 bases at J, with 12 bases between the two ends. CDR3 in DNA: TGTGCCAGCAGCCAAGAAGGCCGGCTAGACTACAATGAGCAGTTCTTC. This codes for CASSQEGRLDYNEQFF.

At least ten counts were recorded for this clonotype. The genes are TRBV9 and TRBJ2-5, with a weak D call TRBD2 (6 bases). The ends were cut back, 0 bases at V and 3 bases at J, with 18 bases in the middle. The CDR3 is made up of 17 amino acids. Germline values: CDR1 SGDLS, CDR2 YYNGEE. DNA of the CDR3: TGTGCCAGCAGCGTAGCTACCGGGATACTAGCCAAAGAGACCCAGTACTTC. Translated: CASSVATGILAKETQYF.

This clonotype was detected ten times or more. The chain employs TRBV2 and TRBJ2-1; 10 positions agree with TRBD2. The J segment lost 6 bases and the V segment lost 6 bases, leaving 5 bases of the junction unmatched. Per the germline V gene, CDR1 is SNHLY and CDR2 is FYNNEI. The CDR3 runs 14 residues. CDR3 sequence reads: CASRGLATINEQFF. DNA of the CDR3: TGTGCCAGCAGGGGACTAGCGACCATCAATGAGCAGTTCTTC. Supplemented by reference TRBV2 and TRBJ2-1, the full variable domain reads EPEVTQTPSHQVTQMGQEVILRCVPISNHLYFYWYRQILGQKVEFLVSFYNNEISEKSEIFDDQFSVERPDGSNFTLKIRSTKLEDSAMYFCASRGLATINEQFFGPGTRLTVL.

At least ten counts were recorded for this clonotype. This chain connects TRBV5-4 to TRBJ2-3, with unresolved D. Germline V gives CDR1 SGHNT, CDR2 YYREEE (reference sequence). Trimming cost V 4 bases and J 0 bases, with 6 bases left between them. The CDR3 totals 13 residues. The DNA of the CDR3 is TGTGCCAGCAGCCACCCTAGCACAGATACGCAGTATTTT. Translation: CASSHPSTDTQYF. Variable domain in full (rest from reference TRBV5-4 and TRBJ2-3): ETGVTQSPTHLIKTRGQQVTLRCSSQSGHNTVSWYQQALGQGPQFIFQYYREEENGRGNFPPRFSGLQFPNYSSELNVNALELDDSALYLCASSHPSTDTQYFGPGTRLTVL.

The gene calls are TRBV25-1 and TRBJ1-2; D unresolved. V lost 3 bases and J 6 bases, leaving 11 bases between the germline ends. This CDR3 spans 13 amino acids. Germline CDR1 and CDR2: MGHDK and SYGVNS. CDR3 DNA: TGTGCCAGCAGTGATGACCCCCCGGATGGCTACACCTTC. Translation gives CASSDDPPDGYTF.

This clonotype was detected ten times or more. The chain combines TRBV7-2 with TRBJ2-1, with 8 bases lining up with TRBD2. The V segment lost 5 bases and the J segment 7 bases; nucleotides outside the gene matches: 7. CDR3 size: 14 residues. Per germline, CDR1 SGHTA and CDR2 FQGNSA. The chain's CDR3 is CASSPSGSLNEQFF. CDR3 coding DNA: TGTGCCAGCAGCCCCAGCGGGAGCCTGAATGAGCAGTTCTTC. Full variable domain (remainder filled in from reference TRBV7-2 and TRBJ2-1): GAGVSQSPSNKVTEKGKDVELRCDPISGHTALYWYRQSLGQGLEFLIYFQGNSAPDKSGLPSDRFSAERTGGSVSTLTIQRTQQEDSAVYLCASSPSGSLNEQFFGPGTRLTVL.

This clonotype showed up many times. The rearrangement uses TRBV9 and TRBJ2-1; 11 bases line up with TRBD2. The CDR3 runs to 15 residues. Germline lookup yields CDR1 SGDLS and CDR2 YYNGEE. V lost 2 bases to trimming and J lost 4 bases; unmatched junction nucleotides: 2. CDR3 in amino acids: CASSVTSGGYNEQFF. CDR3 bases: TGTGCCAGCAGCGTCACTAGCGGGGGATACAATGAGCAGTTCTTC. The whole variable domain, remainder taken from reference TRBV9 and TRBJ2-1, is DSGVTQTPKHLITATGQRVTLRCSPRSGDLSVYWYQQSLDQGLQFLIQYYNGEERAKGNILERFSAQQFPDLHSELNLSSLELGDSALYFCASSVTSGGYNEQFFGPGTRLTVL.

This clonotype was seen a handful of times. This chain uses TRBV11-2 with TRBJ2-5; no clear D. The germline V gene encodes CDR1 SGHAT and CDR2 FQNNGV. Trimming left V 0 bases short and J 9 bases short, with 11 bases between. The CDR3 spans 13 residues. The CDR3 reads CASSLEGPVPQYF. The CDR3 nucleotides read TGTGCCAGCAGCTTAGAAGGCCCCGTCCCCCAGTACTTC.

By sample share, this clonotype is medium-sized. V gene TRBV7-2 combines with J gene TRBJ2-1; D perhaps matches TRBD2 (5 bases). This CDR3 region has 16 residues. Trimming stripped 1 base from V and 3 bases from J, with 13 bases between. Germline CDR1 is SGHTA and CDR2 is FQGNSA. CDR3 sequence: CASSLVTGIDYNEQFF. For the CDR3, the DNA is TGTGCCAGCAGCTTAGTGACGGGAATAGACTACAATGAGCAGTTCTTC.

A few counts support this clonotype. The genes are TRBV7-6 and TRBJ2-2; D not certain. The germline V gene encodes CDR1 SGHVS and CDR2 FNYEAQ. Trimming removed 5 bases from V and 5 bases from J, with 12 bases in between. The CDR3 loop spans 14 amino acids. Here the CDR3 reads CASSQLRQTGELFF. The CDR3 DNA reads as TGTGCCAGCAGCCAGCTGCGTCAAACCGGGGAGCTGTTTTTT. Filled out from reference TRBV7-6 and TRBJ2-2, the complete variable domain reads GAGVSQSPRYKVTKRGQDVALRCDPISGHVSLYWYRQALGQGPEFLTYFNYEAQQDKSGLPNDRFSAERPEGSISTLTIQRTEQRDSAMYRCASSQLRQTGELFFGEGSRLTVL.

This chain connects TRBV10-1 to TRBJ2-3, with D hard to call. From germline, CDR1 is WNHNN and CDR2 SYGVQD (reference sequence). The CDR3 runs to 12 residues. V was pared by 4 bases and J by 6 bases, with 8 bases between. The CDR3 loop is CASSGAGDTQYF. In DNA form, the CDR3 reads TGCGCCAGCAGTGGAGCCGGGGATACGCAGTATTTT.